The 13 T cell receptor beta chains listed next were all sequenced from one sample in a study of cytomegalovirus exposure and HLA in healthy donors (dated by TCRdb to between 2016 and 2019). Library prep was done by the immunoSEQ multiplex PCR assay. For the multiplex PCR, a mixture combining 60 forward primers for TCR Vbeta segments and 13 reverse primers for TCR Jbeta segments was used. In TCRdb, the immuneACCESS table is reduced to in-frame sequences with V and J assigned. These tables do not hold every clone; where another copy was compared, an unresolved V gene accounts for under half, and the others remain unexplained. The sample table holds around 99,000 clones, of which 60% to 80% were seen once. The ten biggest clones cover around 3.5% of the sample. Sequencing input: PBMCs. The receptors shown here come from a man between 35 and 55 years old in good health and CMV-seronegative.

V gene TRBV30 combines with J gene TRBJ2-5, with TRBD1 as a possible D gene (6 bases). The assigned J gene may be wrong: the sequence end matches TRBJ2-7 better. CDR3 size: 14 residues. CDR1 and CDR2 from the germline V gene are GTSNPN and SVGIG (reference sequence). The CDR3, as DNA: TGTGCCTGGAGTTTCGTGGGGACAACCTACGAGCAGTACTTC. Translated: CAWSFVGTTYEQYF.

This clone has ten or more counts. The V gene is TRBV6-1, the J gene TRBJ2-1, with 7 positions matching TRBD2. Germline V gene sequence: CDR1 MNHNS, CDR2 SASEGT. V lost 2 bases, J lost 4 bases, and 2 bases stayed unmatched. The CDR3 extends over 14 amino acids. The CDR3 DNA reads TGTGCCAGCAGTGAATCCGGGGGGTACAATGAGCAGTTCTTC. It specifies CASSESGGYNEQFF.

The chain recombines TRBV9 with TRBJ1-4; 7 nucleotides align to TRBD1. This CDR3 contains 14 residues. Trimming removed 6 bases from V and 4 bases from J; junction bases left unmatched: 6. Germline-derived CDR1 and CDR2 are SGDLS and YYNGEE. The CDR3, as DNA: TGTGCCAGCACCGGCAGGGACAGTAATGAAAAACTGTTTTTT. As protein: CASTGRDSNEKLFF.

V usage is TRBV5-4 and J usage is TRBJ2-7, with TRBD2 matching over 10 bases. The CDR3 loop spans 16 amino acids. Germline values: CDR1 SGHNT, CDR2 YYREEE (reference sequence). V dropped 2 bases and J dropped 2; count of bases not matched to a gene: 7. CDR3 nucleotides: TGTGCCAGCAGCTTAGGCAGCGGGAGGGCGGCCTACGAGCAGTACTTC. Its protein is CASSLGSGRAAYEQYF.

This chain uses TRBV21-1 with TRBJ2-1; the table gives TRBD2 as D, unverified against the DNA. TRBV21-1 constitutes a pseudogene. The CDR3 contains 17 residues. CDR3 residues: CASSITRPRLATWEQFF. CDR3 in DNA: TGTGCCAGCAGCATAACACGCCCGCGACTGGCCACTTGGGAGCAGTTCTTC.

This chain joins TRBV28 and TRBJ2-7; no reliable D call. The V end was cut by 5 bases, the J end by 6 bases, with 11 bases between. Germline loops: CDR1 MDHEN, CDR2 SYDVKM. This CDR3 is 12 amino acids long. The CDR3 reads CASSLRQSEQYF. CDR3 DNA sequence: TGTGCCAGCAGTCTCCGACAAAGCGAGCAGTACTTC.

The rearrangement joins TRBV19 to TRBJ1-1; no clear D gene. CDR1 and CDR2 (germline): LNHDA, SQIVND (reference sequence). Trimming removed 4 bases at V and 4 bases at J, with 13 bases between. The CDR3 covers 14 residues. In DNA, the CDR3 is TGTGCCAGTAGTACCCTTGGCAGTCCCACTGAAGCTTTCTTT. It encodes CASSTLGSPTEAFF.

The chain recombines TRBV28 with TRBJ2-2, with TRBD2 identical over 12 bases. Germline-derived CDR1 and CDR2 are MDHEN and SYDVKM. The length of the CDR3 is 15 residues. J was trimmed by 6 bases and V by 2 bases; bases with no gene match: 1. CDR3 bases: TGTGCCAGCAGTTTAAGACTAGCGGGGGCCGGGGAGCTGTTTTTT. Translating it yields CASSLRLAGAGELFF.

This clone turned up a few times. The chain is built from TRBV2 and TRBJ2-2; 9 bases match TRBD2. The CDR3 runs to 17 residues. Germline lookup yields CDR1 SNHLY and CDR2 FYNNEI. The trim removed 6 bases at V and 1 base at J, leaving 9 bases unmatched. This CDR3 reads CASREYTSGQNTGELFF. The CDR3 DNA follows: TGTGCCAGCAGGGAATATACTAGCGGGCAGAACACCGGGGAGCTGTTTTTT.

This chain connects TRBV5-4 to TRBJ2-7, with 9 bases fitting TRBD2. The CDR3 is 15 residues long. Germline V CDR1 and CDR2: SGHNT, YYREEE (reference sequence). With 0 bases clipped from V and 3 bases from J, the junction kept 4 bases outside the gene matches. The DNA of the CDR3 is TGTGCCAGCAGCTTGGGCGGGGGGGTTATCTACGAGCAGTACTTC. Translating gives CASSLGGGVIYEQYF.

The chain links TRBV5-1 to TRBJ2-5; TRBD1 agrees at 7 bases. The junction had 9 bases not matched to a gene; V was cut back by 4 bases and J by 6 bases. Germline V gene lookup returns CDR1 SGHRS and CDR2 YFSETQ. The CDR3 consists of 14 residues. The CDR3 sequence is CASSINRDSQTQYF. In nucleotides, the CDR3 is TGCGCCAGCAGCATAAACCGGGACAGCCAGACCCAGTACTTC.

The chain couples TRBV28 to TRBJ1-1; 9 nucleotides match TRBD1. Germline CDR1 and CDR2: MDHEN and SYDVKM. The V and J ends lost 7 bases and 10 bases, in that order; junction bases with no gene match: 4. The CDR3 loop spans 11 amino acids. CDR3 coding DNA: TGTGCCAGCAAGAGACAGGGGGGAGCTTTCTTT. Protein sequence: CASKRQGGAFF.

The chain joins TRBV5-1 to TRBJ1-1, with no clear D. Trimming left V 0 bases short and J 1 base short, with 7 bases between. The CDR3 is 14 amino acids. The germline gives CDR1 SGHRS, CDR2 YFSETQ. CDR3 nucleotides: TGCGCCAGCAGCTTGGAGAGTGAGAACACTGAAGCTTTCTTT. Protein: CASSLESENTEAFF. The entire variable domain, with the rest obtained from reference TRBV5-1 and TRBJ1-1, is as follows: KAGVTQTPRYLIKTRGQQVTLSCSPISGHRSVSWYQQTPGQGLQFLFEYFSETQRNKGNFPGRFSGRQFSNSRSEMNVSTLELGDSALYLCASSLESENTEAFFGQGTRLTVV.